This T cell receptor beta chain stems from a study of metastatic and nonmetastatic thyroid tumors (dated by TCRdb to 2020 to 2021). About the investigation overall: The researchers compared repertoires between peripheral blood samples and tumor or nodule tissue samples from patients with malignant or benign thyroid disease. Beyond this particular receptor, the publication reports: TCR beta diversity was reported as significantly higher in malignant tumors than in benign nodules, in both blood and tumor samples.

None of the patients had been given any treatment before thyroid surgery. Using T-cell receptor beta sequencing, the researchers looked back retrospectively at clinical samples from patients, gathered between about 2012 and 2018. On this clone itself: Its antigen has not been determined. Base quality data are lacking; no much larger clone is found one base away.

Library preparation used PCR. Sequenced using an Illumina HiSeq 4000. The TCR beta-chain CDR3 region of each patient was profiled by high-throughput sequencing. In the authors' own workflow: CDR3 differences across clinicopathological groups were used to build a classifier for discriminating distant-metastatic papillary thyroid cancer patients. The Shannon index was used to measure repertoire diversity, and the Morisita-Horn index was used to measure how similar tumor and blood repertoires were. TCRdb applied fastp at Q25 and MiXCR to the public reads, then kept only in-frame beta chains. The V and J calls and clone size come from TCRdb's table, not from the authors' own analysis. In this sample the table shows tens of thousands of clones, about 20% of which occur a single time. 15% of the sample is in the top ten clones. The CDR3, from cysteine to phenylalanine, totals 18 residues. Of all the DNA, just the CDR3 is kept, 54 bases in frame from base 1. V is cut back by 5 bases and J by 1 base, with 15 bases in the junction unmatched. The germline V gene (reference sequence) yields DFQATT for CDR1 and SNEGSKA for CDR2.

This receptor chain uses TRBV20-1 and TRBJ2-1; 9 junctional bases match TRBD2. The TCR was taken from a female donor with papillary thyroid cancer or a benign thyroid nodule (not recorded which). Some clones in this sample may be carry-over from other donors' samples. What was sequenced was blood. The nucleotide sequence reads as follows: TGCAGTGCTCGACCCTGGGGTAGCGGGAGTGGATCCTACAATGAGCAGTTCTTC. Its product reads: CSARPWGSGSGSYNEQFF.